This T cell receptor beta chain was identified in a study of T cells after posttransplantation cyclophosphamide. Here immunoSEQ multiplex PCR was the method, and the copy in TCRdb shows in-frame clones only, minus some. The data contain some 17,000 clones, roughly 80% of them singletons. This clone is labeled as medium-sized. Its antigen is currently unknown. The CDR3 length is 13 residues. The junction had 1 base not matched to a gene; V was cut back by 4 bases and J by 4 bases. Germline values: CDR1 LGHNA, CDR2 YSLEER. Sampled 1 year posttransplant, controls received myeloablative marrow transplants, methotrexate and a calcineurin inhibitor. Broader study findings: After PTCy, TRB diversity resembled that of CNI/methotrexate controls. Later post-transplant blood repertoires were often dominated by donor CD8+ memory clones.

This TCR was sampled from a young adult male patient who received an allogeneic stem cell transplant from an unrelated donor, was CMV-positive, and had acute and chronic GVHD. Among the T cells, some may be from the graft donor. Here the sequenced sample was PBMCs, taken around 59 weeks after allogeneic stem cell transplant with calcineurin inhibitor and methotrexate. The chain links TRBV4-3 to TRBJ2-1; 7 nucleotides line up with TRBD2. The CDR3 here is CASSPGLYNEQFF. The CDR3 coding sequence is TGCGCCAGCAGCCCGGGACTATACAATGAGCAGTTCTTC.